One and the same sample provided the 20 T cell receptor beta chains below, sequenced in a study of blood T cell repertoires in COVID-19 (dated by TCRdb to the early 2020s). The library was obtained by the immunoSEQ multiplex PCR assay. TCRdb carries this immuneACCESS record with in-frame sequences only. Its versions omit some clonotypes, under half of them owing to an unresolved V gene in the studies checked, with the rest unexplained. In this sample the table shows 70,000 or so clones, about 88% of which occur a single time. The ten biggest clones cover around 4.2% of the sample. What was sequenced was peripheral blood. The origin of the receptors is a man in his sixties or seventies with active COVID-19.

The chain couples TRBV7-6 to TRBJ2-7, with TRBD1 as a possible D gene (6 bases). CDR1 and CDR2 (germline): SGHVS, FNYEAQ. Trimming removed 5 bases from V and 7 bases from J, with 15 bases in between. The CDR3 consists of 13 residues. The CDR3: CASSPTGSSEQYF. As DNA, the CDR3 is TGTGCCAGCAGCCCGACAGGTTCGAGTGAGCAGTACTTC. Full variable domain (remainder filled in from reference TRBV7-6 and TRBJ2-7): GAGVSQSPRYKVTKRGQDVALRCDPISGHVSLYWYRQALGQGPEFLTYFNYEAQQDKSGLPNDRFSAERPEGSISTLTIQRTEQRDSAMYRCASSPTGSSEQYFGPGTRLTVT.

The genes are TRBV5-1 and TRBJ1-1, with TRBD1 matching over 8 bases. Losses at the gene ends were 4 bases for V and 1 base for J; bases not matched to a gene: 6. This CDR3 region has 15 residues. Looked up from germline, CDR1 is SGHRS and CDR2 is YFSETQ. The CDR3 is CASSARQGQNTEAFF. As DNA, the CDR3 is TGCGCCAGCAGCGCCCGACAGGGGCAGAACACTGAAGCTTTCTTT.

This rearrangement joins TRBV2 to TRBJ2-2, with 9 bases identical to TRBD2. The germline V gene encodes CDR1 SNHLY and CDR2 FYNNEI. V was pared by 8 bases and J by 5 bases, with 9 bases of the junction left unmatched. This CDR3 comprises 15 residues. This chain's CDR3 is CASRWVAGETGELFF. The CDR3, as DNA: TGTGCCAGCCGGTGGGTAGCGGGAGAGACCGGGGAGCTGTTTTTT.

The sample holds a few counts of this clone. The V and J genes are TRBV7-9 and TRBJ2-2; a weak D match, TRBD2 (7 bases). The CDR3 contains 14 residues. Trimming pared 8 bases from V and 5 bases from J, leaving 15 bases between. Germline V lookup: CDR1 SEHNR, CDR2 FQNEAQ (reference sequence). CDR3 in amino acids: CASSGAGGTGELFF. CDR3 bases: TGTGCCAGCTCGGGGGCCGGGGGGACCGGGGAGCTGTTTTTT.

This clone has only a few counts. The V call is TRBV19, the J call TRBJ1-5; 8 positions match TRBD1. Germline trimming cut 2 bases from V and 2 bases from J; bases unmatched to any gene: 11. The germline gives CDR1 LNHDA, CDR2 SQIVND (reference sequence). The CDR3 runs 18 residues. The CDR3 reads CASSIRPDRGGGNQPQHF. DNA of the CDR3: TGTGCCAGTAGTATACGCCCCGACAGGGGAGGGGGCAATCAGCCCCAGCATTTT.

The CDR3 loop reads CASSPSGALGSGEKLFF. The CDR3 region has the DNA TGTGCCAGCAGTCCCTCAGGGGCTTTGGGGTCCGGTGAAAAACTGTTTTTT. This rearrangement joins TRBV28 to TRBJ1-4; a weak D match, TRBD1 (6 bases). The V end was cut by 5 bases, the J end by 7 bases, with 23 bases between. The CDR3 runs 17 residues. CDR1 is MDHEN and CDR2 is SYDVKM in the germline V gene. The whole variable domain, remainder taken from reference TRBV28 and TRBJ1-4, is DVKVTQSSRYLVKRTGEKVFLECVQDMDHENMFWYRQDPGLGLRLIYFSYDVKMKEKGDIPEGYSVSREKKERFSLILESASTNQTSMYLCASSPSGALGSGEKLFFGSGTQLSVL.

The chain couples TRBV9 to TRBJ1-1, with 7 bases aligning to TRBD1. The CDR3 length is 15 residues. Germline-derived CDR1 and CDR2 are SGDLS and YYNGEE. With V trimmed by 3 bases and J by 10 bases, 15 bases remained unmatched. The CDR3 here is CASSEQQGSSFAAFF. The CDR3 DNA reads as TGTGCCAGCAGCGAGCAACAGGGGAGTAGTTTTGCAGCTTTCTTT.

The V call is TRBV19, the J call TRBJ2-1, with D unresolved. Per germline, CDR1 LNHDA and CDR2 SQIVND (reference sequence). There are 14 residues in the CDR3. V lost 3 bases to trimming and J lost 8 bases, with 14 bases between them. CDR3 DNA: TGTGCCAGTAGTATCTCTCCCCCGAGTGATGAGCAGTTCTTC. Residues: CASSISPPSDEQFF.

This chain links TRBV7-2 with TRBJ2-2, with D hard to call. V was pared by 0 bases and J by 5 bases, with 7 bases between. Per germline, CDR1 SGHTA and CDR2 FQGNSA. CDR3 length: 14 residues. This CDR3 reads CASSLAPRTGELFF. DNA for the CDR3: TGTGCCAGCAGCTTAGCCCCCAGGACCGGGGAGCTGTTTTTT. The full variable domain, its missing parts supplied by reference TRBV7-2 and TRBJ2-2, is GAGVSQSPSNKVTEKGKDVELRCDPISGHTALYWYRQSLGQGLEFLIYFQGNSAPDKSGLPSDRFSAERTGGSVSTLTIQRTQQEDSAVYLCASSLAPRTGELFFGEGSRLTVL.

This clone was counted once. The chain is built from TRBV7-9 and TRBJ2-7; D ambiguous. CDR1 and CDR2 from the germline V gene are SEHNR and FQNEAQ (reference sequence). There are 13 residues in the CDR3. V lost 5 bases and J lost 0, with 8 bases in between. The CDR3 spells CASSVLASYEQYF. CDR3 DNA sequence: TGTGCCAGCAGCGTCCTGGCCTCCTACGAGCAGTACTTC.

The chain uses TRBV28 and TRBJ1-5; the match to TRBD1 covers 8 bases. CDR3 length: 14 amino acids. Unmatched junction bases numbered 3, after V lost 1 base and J lost 7 bases. CDR1 is MDHEN, CDR2 SYDVKM, per germline. The CDR3 DNA follows: TGTGCCAGCAGTTTATCAGGGGGCAGGCAGCCCCAGCATTTT. It translates to CASSLSGGRQPQHF.

This chain links TRBV7-2 with TRBJ2-1; D not certain. The CDR3 extends over 14 amino acids. Deletions cut 1 base from V and 4 bases from J, with 8 bases between. Germline lookup yields CDR1 SGHTA and CDR2 FQGNSA. The CDR3 DNA is TGTGCCAGCAGCTTAGTTGGGCCGTACAATGAGCAGTTCTTC. Its translation: CASSLVGPYNEQFF.

The rearrangement uses TRBV9 and TRBJ1-4; TRBD1 matches 8 bases. The germline V gene has CDR1 SGDLS and CDR2 YYNGEE. After removal of 0 bases from V and 0 bases from J, the junction contained 4 bases not matched to a gene. This CDR3 has 17 residues. CDR3 DNA: TGTGCCAGCAGCGTAGCGGGCAGGGGGCCAACTAATGAAAAACTGTTTTTT. Translation gives CASSVAGRGPTNEKLFF.

Written as DNA, the CDR3 is TGTGCCAGTAGTTTGAGCGGGAGCCCCGACTACAATGAGCAGTTCTTC. This codes for CASSLSGSPDYNEQFF. The chain employs TRBV19 and TRBJ2-1; 8 bases match TRBD2. The CDR3 is made up of 16 amino acids. Trimming removed 5 bases from V and 3 bases from J; junction bases left unmatched: 9. Germline CDR1 LNHDA, CDR2 SQIVND (reference sequence). Using reference TRBV19 and TRBJ2-1 for the parts outside the CDR3, the full variable domain is DGGITQSPKYLFRKEGQNVTLSCEQNLNHDAMYWYRQDPGQGLRLIYYSQIVNDFQKGDIAEGYSVSREKKESFPLTVTSAQKNPTAFYLCASSLSGSPDYNEQFFGPGTRLTVL.

This clone was found once. The gene calls are TRBV13 and TRBJ2-3; 12 bases are shared with TRBD2. Trimming removed 5 bases from V and 0 bases from J; junction bases left unmatched: 6. The germline V gene has CDR1 PRHDT and CDR2 FYEKMQ (reference sequence). There are 17 residues in the CDR3. CDR3 sequence reads: CASSRRLAGDSTDTQYF. As DNA, the CDR3 is TGTGCCAGCAGCCGGCGACTAGCGGGAGATAGCACAGATACGCAGTATTTT.

This chain uses TRBV2 with TRBJ2-4; 9 bases align to TRBD1. The germline V gene encodes CDR1 SNHLY and CDR2 FYNNEI. The CDR3 consists of 14 residues. V lost 8 bases to trimming and J lost 8 bases; unmatched junction nucleotides: 10. CDR3 sequence: CASGRDRVIDIQYF. CDR3 in DNA: TGTGCCAGCGGCCGGGACAGGGTAATCGACATTCAGTACTTC.

The gene calls are TRBV27 and TRBJ2-7, with 10 bases identical to TRBD1. The CDR3 runs 16 residues. The trim removed 5 bases at V and 9 bases at J, leaving 16 bases unmatched. Per the germline V gene, CDR1 is MNHEY and CDR2 is SMNVEV (reference sequence). The CDR3 sequence: CASSPHGLDRGMRQYF. The CDR3 bases are TGTGCCAGCAGTCCCCATGGTTTGGACAGGGGGATGCGGCAGTACTTC.

The CDR3 bases are TGTGCCAGCAGCCCGACGGGGGGTAGCAATCAGCCCCAGCATTTT. Its protein is CASSPTGGSNQPQHF. The chain couples TRBV7-9 to TRBJ1-5; D is possibly TRBD1 (5 bases). The CDR3 has 15 residues. The germline gives CDR1 SEHNR, CDR2 FQNEAQ (reference sequence). Trimming pared 5 bases from V and 0 bases from J, leaving 11 bases between. Supplemented by reference TRBV7-9 and TRBJ1-5, the full variable domain reads DTGVSQNPRHKITKRGQNVTFRCDPISEHNRLYWYRQTLGQGPEFLTYFQNEAQLEKSRLLSDRFSAERPKGSFSTLEIQRTEQGDSAMYLCASSPTGGSNQPQHFGDGTRLSIL.

This chain connects TRBV2 to TRBJ2-6; 8 nucleotides align to TRBD1. The CDR3 has 18 amino acids. Germline loops: CDR1 SNHLY, CDR2 FYNNEI. Trimming took 0 bases from V and 0 from J; bases not matched to a gene: 4. The CDR3 loop reads CASSEAPRGLSGANVLTF. As DNA, the CDR3 is TGTGCCAGCAGTGAAGCCCCCAGGGGGCTCTCTGGGGCCAACGTCCTGACTTTC. Using reference TRBV2 and TRBJ2-6 for the parts outside the CDR3, the full variable domain is EPEVTQTPSHQVTQMGQEVILRCVPISNHLYFYWYRQILGQKVEFLVSFYNNEISEKSEIFDDQFSVERPDGSNFTLKIRSTKLEDSAMYFCASSEAPRGLSGANVLTFGAGSRLTVL.

The chain joins TRBV6-6 to TRBJ1-5; tentative D call: TRBD1 (6 bases). The V end lost 8 bases, the J end lost 6 bases, and 14 bases lay between the germline ends. Germline values: CDR1 MNHNY, CDR2 SVGAGI (reference sequence). This CDR3 has 13 amino acids. CDR3 nucleotides: TGTGCCAGCGTTTCAGGGGCGGGTCAGCCCCAGCATTTT. It translates to CASVSGAGQPQHF.